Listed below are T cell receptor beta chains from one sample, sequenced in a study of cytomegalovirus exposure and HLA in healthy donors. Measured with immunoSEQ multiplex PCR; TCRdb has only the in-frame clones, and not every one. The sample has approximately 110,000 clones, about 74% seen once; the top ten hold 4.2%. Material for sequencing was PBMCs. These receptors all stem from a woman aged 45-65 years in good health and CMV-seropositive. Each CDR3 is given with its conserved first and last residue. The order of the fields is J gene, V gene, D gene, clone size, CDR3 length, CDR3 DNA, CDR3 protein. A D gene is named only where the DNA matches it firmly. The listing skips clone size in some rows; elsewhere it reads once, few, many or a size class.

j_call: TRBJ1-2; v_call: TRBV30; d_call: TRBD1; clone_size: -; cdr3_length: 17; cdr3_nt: TGTGCCTGGAGTGTAATGGTCGGACAGGGGGCATCCTATGGCTACACCTTC; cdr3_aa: CAWSVMVGQGASYGYTF
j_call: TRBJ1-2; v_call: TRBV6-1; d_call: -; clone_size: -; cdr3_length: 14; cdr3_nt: TGTGCCAGCAACGAGGGGGGGGCGGCCTATGGCTACACCTTC; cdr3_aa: CASNEGGAAYGYTF
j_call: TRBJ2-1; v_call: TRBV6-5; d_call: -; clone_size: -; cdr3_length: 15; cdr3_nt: TGTGCCAGCAGTTACACCGCCGGGATCTACAATGAGCAGTTCTTC; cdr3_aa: CASSYTAGIYNEQFF
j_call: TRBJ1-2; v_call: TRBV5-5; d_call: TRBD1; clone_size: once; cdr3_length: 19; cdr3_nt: TGTGCCAGCAGCCCGCTTCGCGACAGGGGGTTCCCAAGGGGCTATGGCTACACCTTC; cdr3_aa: CASSPLRDRGFPRGYGYTF
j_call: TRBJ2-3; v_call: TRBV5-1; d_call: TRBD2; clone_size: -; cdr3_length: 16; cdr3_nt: TGCGCCAGCAGCTCTAGACTAGCGGGGCTCCCAGATACGCAGTATTTT; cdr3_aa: CASSSRLAGLPDTQYF
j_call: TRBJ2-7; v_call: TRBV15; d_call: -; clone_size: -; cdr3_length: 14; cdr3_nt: TGTGCCACCAGCAGAGATCCGGGGACCTACGAGCAGTACTTC; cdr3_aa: CATSRDPGTYEQYF
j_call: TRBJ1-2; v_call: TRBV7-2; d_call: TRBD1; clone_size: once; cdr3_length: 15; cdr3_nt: TGTGCCAGCAGCTCCTACAGGGGGGCTAACTATGGCTACACCTTC; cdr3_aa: CASSSYRGANYGYTF
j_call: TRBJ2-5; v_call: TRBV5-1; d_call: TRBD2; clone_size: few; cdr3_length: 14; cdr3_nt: TGCGCCAGCAGCTTTGGGCGGGGGGTTGAGACCCAGTACTTC; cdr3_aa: CASSFGRGVETQYF
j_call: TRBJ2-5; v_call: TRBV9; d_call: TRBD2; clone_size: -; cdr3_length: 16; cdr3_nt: TGTGCCAGCAGCGTATTGTCTAGCGGAGCCCAAGAGACCCAGTACTTC; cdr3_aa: CASSVLSSGAQETQYF
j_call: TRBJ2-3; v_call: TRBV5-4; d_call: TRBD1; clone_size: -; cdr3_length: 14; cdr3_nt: TGTGCCAGCAGCTCACGGACAGGGGCAGATACGCAGTATTTT; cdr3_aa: CASSSRTGADTQYF
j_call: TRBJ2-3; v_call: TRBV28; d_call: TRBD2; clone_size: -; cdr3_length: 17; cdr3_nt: TGTGCCAGCAGTTTATTCCCTAGCGGGGGGGCGGTGGATACGCAGTATTTT; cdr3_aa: CASSLFPSGGAVDTQYF
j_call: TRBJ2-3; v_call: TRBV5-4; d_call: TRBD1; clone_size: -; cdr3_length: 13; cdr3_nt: TGTGCCAGCAGCAGGAAGACAGGGGATACGCAGTATTTT; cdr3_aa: CASSRKTGDTQYF
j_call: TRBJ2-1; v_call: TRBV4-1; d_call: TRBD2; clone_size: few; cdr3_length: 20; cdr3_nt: TGCGCCAGCAGCCAAGATTTGAGTCTAGCGGGGGGGCCGGCCTACAATGAGCAGTTCTTC; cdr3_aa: CASSQDLSLAGGPAYNEQFF
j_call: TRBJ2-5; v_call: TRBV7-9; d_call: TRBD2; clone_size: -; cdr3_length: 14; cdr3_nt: TGTGCCAGCAGCTTTAATAGCGGGGTCAAAACTCGGGACTTC; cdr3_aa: CASSFNSGVKTRDF
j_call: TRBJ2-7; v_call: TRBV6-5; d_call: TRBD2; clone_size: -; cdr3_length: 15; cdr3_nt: TGTGCCAGCAGTTTGGAGCGGGGGGGCTCCTACGAGCAGTACTTC; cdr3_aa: CASSLERGGSYEQYF
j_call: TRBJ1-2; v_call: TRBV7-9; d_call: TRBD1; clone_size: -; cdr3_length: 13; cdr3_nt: TGTTCCAGCAGCGGAGACAGGGTCTATGGCTACACCTTC; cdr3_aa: CSSSGDRVYGYTF
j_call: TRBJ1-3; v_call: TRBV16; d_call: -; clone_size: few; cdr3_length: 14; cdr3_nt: TGTGCCAGCAGCCAATTGCAACACGGAAACACCATATATTTT; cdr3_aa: CASSQLQHGNTIYF
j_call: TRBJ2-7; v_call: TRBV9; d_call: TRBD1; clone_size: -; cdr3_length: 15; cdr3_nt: TGTGCCAGCAGCGTAGCTGGGACAGACTCCTACGAGCAGTACTTC; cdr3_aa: CASSVAGTDSYEQYF
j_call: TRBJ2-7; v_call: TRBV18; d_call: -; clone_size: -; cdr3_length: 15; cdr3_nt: TGTGCCAGCTCACTGGGGGGGCAGGGGACCTACGAGCAGTACTTC; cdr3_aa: CASSLGGQGTYEQYF
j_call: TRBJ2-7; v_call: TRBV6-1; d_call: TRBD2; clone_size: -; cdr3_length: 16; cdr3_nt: TGTGCCAGCAGTGGGGGACTAGCGGGGGGCGGTTACGAGCAGTACTTC; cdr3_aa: CASSGGLAGGGYEQYF
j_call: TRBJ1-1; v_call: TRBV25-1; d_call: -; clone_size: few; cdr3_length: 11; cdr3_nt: TGTGCCAGCAGTGAATCCCGGAGGGCTTTCTTT; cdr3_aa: CASSESRRAFF
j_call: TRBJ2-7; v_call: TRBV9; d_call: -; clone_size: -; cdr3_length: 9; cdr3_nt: TGTGCCAGCAGCCCCATCCAGTACTTC; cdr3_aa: CASSPIQYF
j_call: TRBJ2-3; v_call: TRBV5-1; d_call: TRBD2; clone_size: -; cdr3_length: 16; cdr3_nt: TGCGCCAGCAGCCCGGGGACTAGCGGGGCCACAGATACGCAGTATTTT; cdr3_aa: CASSPGTSGATDTQYF
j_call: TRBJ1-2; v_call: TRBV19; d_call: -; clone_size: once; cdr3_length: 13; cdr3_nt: TGTGCCAGTAGTATACCCAAAAACTATGGCTACACCTTC; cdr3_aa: CASSIPKNYGYTF
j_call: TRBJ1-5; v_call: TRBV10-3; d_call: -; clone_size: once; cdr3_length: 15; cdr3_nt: TGTGCCATCAGTAAGGGGGTTTTCGGCAATCAGCCCCAGCATTTT; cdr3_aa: CAISKGVFGNQPQHF
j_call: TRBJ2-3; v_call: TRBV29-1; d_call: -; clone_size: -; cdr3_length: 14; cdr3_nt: TGCAGCGGGAAAATGTACAGCAGCACAGATACGCAGTATTTT; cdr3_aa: CSGKMYSSTDTQYF
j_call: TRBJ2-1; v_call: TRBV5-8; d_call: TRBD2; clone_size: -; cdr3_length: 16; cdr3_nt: TGTGCCAGCAGCGTGCGGGGGTCAAGCTCCTACAATGAGCAGTTCTTC; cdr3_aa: CASSVRGSSSYNEQFF
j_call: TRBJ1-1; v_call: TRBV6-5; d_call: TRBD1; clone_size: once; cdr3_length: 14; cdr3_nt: TGTGCCAGCAGGCAGGGGGCATTGAACACTGAAGCTTTCTTT; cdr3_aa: CASRQGALNTEAFF
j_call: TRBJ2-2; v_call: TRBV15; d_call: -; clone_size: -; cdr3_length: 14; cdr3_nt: TGTGCCACCAGGGGGGCCATGAACACCGGGGAGCTGTTTTTT; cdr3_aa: CATRGAMNTGELFF
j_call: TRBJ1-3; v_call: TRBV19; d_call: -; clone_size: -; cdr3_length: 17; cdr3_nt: TGTGCCAGTAGTATGGGGTTTGGGGCTTCCTCTGGAAACACCATATATTTT; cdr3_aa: CASSMGFGASSGNTIYF
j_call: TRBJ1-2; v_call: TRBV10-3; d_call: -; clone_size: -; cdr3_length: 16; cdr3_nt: TGTGCCATCAGTGAGTTGAAGCACTCAATTAACTATGGCTACACCTTC; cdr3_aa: CAISELKHSINYGYTF
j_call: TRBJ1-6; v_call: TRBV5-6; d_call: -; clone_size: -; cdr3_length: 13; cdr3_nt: TGTGCCAGCAGAGGCGGCCTTAATTCACCCCTCCACTTT; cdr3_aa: CASRGGLNSPLHF
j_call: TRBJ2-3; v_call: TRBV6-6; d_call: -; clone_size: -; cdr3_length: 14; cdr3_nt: TGTGCCAGCAGTTTGTGGGGGGATCGCGATACGCAGTATTTT; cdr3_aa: CASSLWGDRDTQYF
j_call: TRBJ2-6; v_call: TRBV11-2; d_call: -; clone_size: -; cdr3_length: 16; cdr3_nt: TGTGCCAGCAGCCCGCAGGGAATGTCTGGGGCCAACGTCCTGACTTTC; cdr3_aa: CASSPQGMSGANVLTF
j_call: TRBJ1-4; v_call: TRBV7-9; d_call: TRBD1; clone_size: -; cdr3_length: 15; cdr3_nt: TGTTCCAGCAGCCAACAGGGGATTAGCGAAGAAAAACTGTTTTTT; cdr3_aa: CSSSQQGISEEKLFF
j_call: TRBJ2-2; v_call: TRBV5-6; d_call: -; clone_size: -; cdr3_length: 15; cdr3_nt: TGTGCCAGCAGCTTGCTGGGGAGTGGGACCGGGGAGCTGTTTTTT; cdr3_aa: CASSLLGSGTGELFF
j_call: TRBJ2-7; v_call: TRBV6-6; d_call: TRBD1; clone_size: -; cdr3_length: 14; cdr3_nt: TGTGCCAGCAGTACAGGACAGGGAACAGGAGAGCAGTACTTC; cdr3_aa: CASSTGQGTGEQYF
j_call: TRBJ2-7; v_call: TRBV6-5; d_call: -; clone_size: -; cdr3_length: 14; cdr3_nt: TGTGCCAGCAGTTACTTGGGGCCAACCTACGAGCAGTACTTC; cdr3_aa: CASSYLGPTYEQYF
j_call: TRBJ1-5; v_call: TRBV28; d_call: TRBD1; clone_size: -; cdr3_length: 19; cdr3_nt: TGTGCCAGCAGTTTAGCCTCCGGGACAGGGTTGTGGGGCAATCAGCCCCAGCATTTT; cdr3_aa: CASSLASGTGLWGNQPQHF
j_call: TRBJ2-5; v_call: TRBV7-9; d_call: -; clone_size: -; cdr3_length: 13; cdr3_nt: TGTGCCAGCAGCCCTCCCCCAATAGCGACCCAGTACTTC; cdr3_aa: CASSPPPIATQYF
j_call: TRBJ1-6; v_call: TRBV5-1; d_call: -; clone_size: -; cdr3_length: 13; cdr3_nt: TGCGCCAGCAGTGTCCAGTATAATTCACCCCTCCACTTT; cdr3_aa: CASSVQYNSPLHF
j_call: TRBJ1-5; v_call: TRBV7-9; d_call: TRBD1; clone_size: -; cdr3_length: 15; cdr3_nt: TGTGCCAGCAGCTCAGGACAGGGGTACAATCAGCCCCAGCATTTT; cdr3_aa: CASSSGQGYNQPQHF
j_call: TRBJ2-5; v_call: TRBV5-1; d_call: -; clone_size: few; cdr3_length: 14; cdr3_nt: TGCGCCAGCAGCTTGGAGCGACCGAAAGAGACCCAGTACTTC; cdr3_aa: CASSLERPKETQYF
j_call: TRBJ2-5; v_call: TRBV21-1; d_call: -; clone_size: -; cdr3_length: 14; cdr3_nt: TGTGCCAGCAGTGGCGCGGGGGGGGGAGAGACCCAGTACTTC; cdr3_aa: CASSGAGGGETQYF
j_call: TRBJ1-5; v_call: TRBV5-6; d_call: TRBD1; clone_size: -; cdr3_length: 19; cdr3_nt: TGTGCCAGCAGCGAATCACAGGGGGCCTCGAACTGGGGGAATCAGCCCCAGCATTTT; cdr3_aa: CASSESQGASNWGNQPQHF
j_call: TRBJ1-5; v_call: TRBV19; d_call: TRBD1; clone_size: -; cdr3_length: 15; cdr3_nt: TGTGCCAGTAGCCCCCGGGACAGACCTTATCAGCCCCAGCATTTT; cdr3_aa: CASSPRDRPYQPQHF
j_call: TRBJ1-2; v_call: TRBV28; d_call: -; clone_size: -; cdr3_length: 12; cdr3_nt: TGTGCCAGCAGTGGCAGCGTCTATGGCTACACCTTC; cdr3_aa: CASSGSVYGYTF
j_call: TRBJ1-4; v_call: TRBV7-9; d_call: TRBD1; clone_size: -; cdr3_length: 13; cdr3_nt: TGTGCCAGCAGCCCGGGACAGCATGAAAAACTGTTTTTT; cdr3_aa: CASSPGQHEKLFF
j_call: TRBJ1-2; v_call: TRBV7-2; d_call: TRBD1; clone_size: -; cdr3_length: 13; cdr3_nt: TGTGCCAGCAGCCTAGACAGGGGACGGGGCTACACCTTC; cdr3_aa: CASSLDRGRGYTF
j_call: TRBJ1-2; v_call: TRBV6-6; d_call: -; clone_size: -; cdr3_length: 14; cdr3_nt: TGTGCCAGCAGTTCCCTTAGAGGGAGGTATGGCTACACCTTC; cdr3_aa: CASSSLRGRYGYTF
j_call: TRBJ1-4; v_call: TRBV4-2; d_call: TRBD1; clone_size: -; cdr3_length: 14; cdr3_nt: TGTGCCAGCAGCCCAGGGGACAGGGGTGAAAAACTGTTTTTT; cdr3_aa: CASSPGDRGEKLFF